One sample yielded the 17 T cell receptor beta chains listed below, sequenced in a study of Graves' ophthalmopathy and Graves' hyperthyroidism. Investigators amplified TCR beta CDR3 regions from RNA transcripts. HTBI primers served in a first-round RT-PCR, which a second-round multiplex PCR followed. From the multiplex PCR reads, TCRdb called clonotypes with MiXCR, one entry per CDR3 protein. The repertoire has hundreds of thousands of distinct CDR3 sequences, 22% of them found once; the top ten carry 7.1%. The sample was peripheral blood. All receptors come from a woman younger than 30 with stable Graves' hyperthyroidism. Some clones in this sample may be carry-over from other donors' samples.

The chain couples TRBV7-3 to TRBJ2-5, with D maybe TRBD2 (6 bases). Looked up from germline, CDR1 is SGHTA and CDR2 is FQGTGA. The CDR3 runs to 15 residues. V was trimmed by 2 bases and J by 5 bases, leaving 15 bases between them. CDR3 DNA sequence: TGTGCCAGCAGCTTATCGGGGACTCGGGGGGAGACCCAGTACTTC. Protein sequence: CASSLSGTRGETQYF.

This clonotype was seen at least ten times. The chain is built from TRBV6-1 and TRBJ1-5; D may be TRBD1 (5 bases). V lost 6 bases to trimming and J lost 7 bases, with 22 bases between them. From germline, CDR1 is MNHNS and CDR2 SASEGT. The length of the CDR3 is 16 residues. Here the CDR3 DNA reads TGTGCCAGCAGGGAGGGACCGGGACCGGGAGTACAGCCCCAGCATTTT. The encoded protein is CASREGPGPGVQPQHF.

V usage is TRBV12-3 or TRBV12-4 and J usage is TRBJ2-7; 10 positions match TRBD2. This CDR3 spans 16 amino acids. With 5 bases clipped from V and 0 bases from J, the junction kept 7 bases outside the gene matches. The CDR3 loop is CASSPLAGDISYEQYF. In DNA form, the CDR3 reads TGTGCCAGCAGTCCCCTAGCGGGGGATATCTCCTACGAGCAGTACTTC.

This clonotype has a count of ten or more. V is TRBV27 and J is TRBJ2-2; 8 positions match TRBD1. The CDR3 is 17 amino acids. CDR1 MNHEY and CDR2 SMNVEV come from the germline V gene (reference sequence). Germline trimming cut 6 bases from V and 1 base from J; bases unmatched to any gene: 10. In nucleotides, the CDR3 is TGTGCCAGCAGCCAGGCCGGGACAGGTTTGAACACCGGGGAGCTGTTTTTT. Translation gives CASSQAGTGLNTGELFF.

Of note for this clonotype: The junction does not match germline at one end; this may be a read error. The chain carries TRBV6-1 and TRBJ1-5; the D gene is possibly TRBD1 (6 bases). This CDR3 is 15 amino acids long. CDR1 MNHNS and CDR2 SASEGT come from the germline V gene. CDR3 DNA sequence: TGTGCCAGCAGGATACAGGGAATTAGCAGTCAGCCCCAGCATTTT. This translates into CASRIQGISSQPQHF.

This clonotype was counted many times. The chain combines TRBV6-5 with TRBJ1-5; D gene ambiguous. Looked up from germline, CDR1 is MNHEY and CDR2 is SVGAGI. The CDR3 is 12 residues long. The ends were cut back, 2 bases at V and 9 bases at J, with 8 bases in the middle. This chain's CDR3 is CASSYEGLPQHF. For the CDR3, the DNA is TGTGCCAGCAGTTACGAGGGTCTGCCCCAGCATTTT.

This clonotype has at least ten counts. The gene calls are TRBV27 and TRBJ2-5; the match to TRBD1 covers 10 bases. The CDR3 runs to 16 residues. Germline V gives CDR1 MNHEY, CDR2 SMNVEV (reference sequence). V dropped 6 bases and J dropped 4; count of bases not matched to a gene: 11. The CDR3 protein is CASSPLDRGVRETQYF. CDR3 nucleotides: TGTGCCAGCAGCCCACTGGACAGGGGGGTACGAGAGACCCAGTACTTC.

This clonotype appeared a few times. The rearrangement uses TRBV25-1 and TRBJ2-7, with TRBD1 identical over 9 bases. This CDR3 has 14 residues. Germline CDR1 reads MGHDK; CDR2 reads SYGVNS. Trimming removed 2 bases from V and 4 bases from J; junction bases left unmatched: 3. In DNA form, the CDR3 reads TGTGCCAGCAGTGAACCGGGACAGGGTTACGAGCAGTACTTC. Amino acid sequence: CASSEPGQGYEQYF.

The genes are TRBV7-9 and TRBJ1-5; D gene uncertain. Trimming shortened V by 5 bases and J by 3 bases, and 11 bases separated the two germline ends. Germline V CDR1 and CDR2: SEHNR, FQNEAQ (reference sequence). The CDR3 consists of 14 residues. The CDR3 spells CASSGPYTNQPQHF. In DNA, the CDR3 is TGTGCCAGCAGCGGGCCCTATACCAATCAGCCCCAGCATTTT.

This clonotype was counted many times. The chain employs TRBV3-1 and TRBJ2-7, with TRBD1 matching over 8 bases. Trimming at V came to 4 bases and at J to 2 bases, leaving 4 bases not matched to a gene. From germline, CDR1 is LGHDT and CDR2 YNNKEL (reference sequence). This CDR3 region has 14 residues. CDR3 residues: CASSRQGPTYEQYF. DNA of the CDR3: TGTGCCAGCAGCCGACAGGGGCCGACCTACGAGCAGTACTTC.

This clonotype has at least ten counts. V is TRBV6-1 and J is TRBJ1-1; the D is unclear. The CDR3 consists of 14 residues. The V end lost 3 bases, the J end lost 0 bases, and 8 bases lay between the germline ends. Germline assignment: CDR1 MNHNS and CDR2 SASEGT. The CDR3 region is CASSEAGLNTEAFF. CDR3 nucleotide sequence: TGTGCCAGCAGTGAGGCAGGCTTGAACACTGAAGCTTTCTTT.

Many counts were recorded for this clonotype. The V gene is TRBV11-2, the J gene TRBJ2-7; 8 nucleotides align to TRBD2. The J segment lost 0 bases and the V segment lost 6 bases, leaving 7 bases of the junction unmatched. The CDR3 is 15 residues long. Per germline, CDR1 SGHAT and CDR2 FQNNGV. CDR3 sequence (DNA): TGTGCCAGCAGAACTAGCAGCGGGAGCTCCTACGAGCAGTACTTC. This encodes CASRTSSGSSYEQYF.

This clonotype was seen ten or more times. The chain employs TRBV6-2 or TRBV6-3 and TRBJ1-1; D unclear. Trimming shortened V by 2 bases and J by 8 bases, and 9 bases separated the two germline ends. The CDR3 totals 12 residues. Per the germline V gene, CDR1 is MNHEY and CDR2 is SVGEGT. This CDR3 is CASSYGSTEAFF. In DNA, the CDR3 is TGTGCCAGCAGTTACGGATCCACGGAAGCTTTCTTT.

This clonotype was observed a handful of times. The V call is TRBV12-3 or TRBV12-4, the J call TRBJ1-5; a possible D gene is TRBD1 (5 bases). Trimming pared 5 bases from V and 3 bases from J, leaving 14 bases between. This CDR3 contains 15 residues. The CDR3 region is CASSGTMVSNQPQHF. The CDR3 bases are TGTGCCAGCAGTGGGACGATGGTCTCCAATCAGCCCCAGCATTTT.

Ten or more counts support this clonotype. The chain combines TRBV7-8 with TRBJ2-5; D gene ambiguous. This CDR3 comprises 13 residues. The germline gives CDR1 SGHVS, CDR2 FQNEAQ. V was clipped by 5 bases and J by 5 bases, with 12 bases between them. The chain's CDR3 is CASSPTLGETQYF. The CDR3 region has the DNA TGTGCCAGCAGCCCGACCCTCGGGGAGACCCAGTACTTC.

This clonotype has a handful of counts. The chain carries TRBV7-2 and TRBJ2-2; 7 bases are a match to TRBD2. Germline assignment: CDR1 SGHTA and CDR2 FQGNSA. This CDR3 has 17 amino acids. The V segment lost 5 bases and the J segment 3 bases; nucleotides outside the gene matches: 12. The CDR3 nucleotides read TGTGCCAGCAGCCAGGGAGGGTCGACAGTGTACACCGGGGAGCTGTTTTTT. It translates to CASSQGGSTVYTGELFF.

The chain joins TRBV6-5 to TRBJ1-5; D remains ambiguous. Between the trimmed V and J ends, which lost 0 bases and 4 bases, there was a span of 7 bases. Germline CDR1 is MNHEY and CDR2 is SVGAGI. This CDR3 is 14 amino acids long. DNA of the CDR3: TGTGCCAGCAGTTACTCAGGGCTGAATCAGCCCCAGCATTTT. It encodes CASSYSGLNQPQHF.